This T cell receptor (beta chain) was recovered during a study of glioma-infiltrating T cells. Findings of the study overall: CDR3 overlap between tissue and blood was very small.

Worth noting for this clonotype: Its antigen is as yet unknown.

The CDR3 is 18 amino acids. Trimming at V came to 1 base and at J to 0 bases, leaving 10 bases not matched to a gene. Germline V gene data show CDR1 as DFQATT and CDR2 as SNEGSKA (reference sequence). TCR alpha and beta CDR3 regions were amplified from RNA using iRepertoire nested multiplex PCR. Via MiXCR, TCRdb re-called the multiplex PCR reads, giving one row per CDR3 protein. The sample includes over 120,000 distinct CDR3 sequences, about two fifths of them seen just once. Material: glioma tissue, nonneoplastic brain tissue, or PBMCs (not recorded which). The TCR was taken from a human donor with low-grade glioma or glioblastoma, undergoing nonglioma brain surgery, or in good health (not recorded which). The rearrangement joins TRBV20-1 to TRBJ1-5; 9 nucleotides line up with TRBD1. CDR3 region: CSARGAGQGTNSNQPQHF. The CDR3 DNA is TGCAGTGCTAGAGGGGCTGGACAGGGGACGAATAGCAATCAGCCCCAGCATTTT.